This T cell receptor beta chain was identified in a study of regulatory T cells in long-lasting Graves disease. Study-wide context: Graves' patients diagnosed newly had used antithyroid drugs under 3 months.

Regarding time point: newly diagnosed GD, antithyroid drugs for less than 3 months. From RNA extracted from PBMCs, the TCR library was made. Graves' disease diagnoses used American Thyroid Association guidelines. Only a few counts were recorded for this clonotype. Arm-PCR of CDR3 regions and iRepertoire HTBI primers were used to build TCR beta libraries. TCRdb re-called the multiplex PCR reads through MiXCR, storing one row per CDR3 protein. The repertoire holds fewer than 650,000 distinct CDR3 sequences, with roughly 16% as singletons. The CDR3 has 14 residues. Germline loops: CDR1 LGHDT, CDR2 YNNKEL (reference sequence). Trimming cost V 2 bases and J 8 bases; bases outside gene matches: 5. These data are also associated with another study on T cells in Graves' hyperthyroidism and ophthalmopathy. That source adds: HTBI primers were employed in a first-round RT-PCR of the TCR CDR3.

The chain is built from TRBV3-1 and TRBJ1-2; 10 nucleotides match TRBD1. The TCR sequence derives from a woman in her 30s with Graves disease. The sequencing used peripheral blood mononuclear cells (PBMCs), collected at new diagnosis, from a patient treated with antithyroid drugs. The CDR3 here is CASSQMDRGDGYTF. The CDR3 DNA is TGTGCCAGCAGCCAAATGGACAGGGGGGACGGCTACACCTTC.